Following are 7 T cell receptor beta chains from one sample sequenced in a study of CD8 T cells in Susac syndrome. A quantity of 0.5 to 1 ug RNA underwent reverse transcription using random hexamers. MiXCR was run by TCRdb on the immunoSEQ multiplex PCR reads, yielding one entry per CDR3 protein. The sample yields more than 100,000 distinct CDR3 sequences, nearly 95% seen once. Specimen: CD4+ T cells from PBMCs. The receptors were sampled from a human donor in good health.

V gene TRBV6-2 or TRBV6-3 combines with J gene TRBJ2-7; TRBD1 aligns across 9 bases. Trimming took 2 bases from V and 3 from J; bases not matched to a gene: 5. There are 15 residues in the CDR3. Germline CDR1 reads MNHEY; CDR2 reads SVGEGT. The chain's CDR3 is CASSYAGTGLYEQYF. The CDR3 DNA reads TGTGCCAGCAGTTACGCCGGGACAGGGCTCTACGAGCAGTACTTC.

This sequence joins TRBV28 and TRBJ1-1; D uncertain. Trimming left V 5 bases short and J 4 bases short, with 14 bases between. The germline CDR1 and CDR2 sequences are MDHEN and SYDVKM. This CDR3 region has 14 residues. In DNA, the CDR3 is TGTGCCAGCAGTCCCCATCAAACTGTCACTGAAGCTTTCTTT. This gives the protein CASSPHQTVTEAFF.

In its sample, this clonotype was seen once. The chain combines TRBV20-1 with TRBJ1-1; no clear D. The CDR3 spans 11 residues. Deletions cut 2 bases from V and 3 bases from J, with 4 bases between. Germline V gene data show CDR1 as DFQATT and CDR2 as SNEGSKA (reference sequence). In nucleotides, the CDR3 is TGCAGTGCTAGAAGAGACACTGAAGCTTTCTTT. Encoded protein: CSARRDTEAFF.

This chain uses TRBV28 with TRBJ2-7, with TRBD1 matching 11 bases. V lost 4 bases, J lost 5 bases, and 10 bases stayed unmatched. Germline V CDR1 and CDR2: MDHEN, SYDVKM. The CDR3 consists of 16 residues. CDR3 sequence: CASSSGQGALGDEQYF. The CDR3 bases are TGTGCCAGCAGTTCAGGACAGGGGGCGCTGGGGGACGAGCAGTACTTC. The complete variable domain, with remaining parts taken from reference TRBV28 and TRBJ2-7, reads DVKVTQSSRYLVKRTGEKVFLECVQDMDHENMFWYRQDPGLGLRLIYFSYDVKMKEKGDIPEGYSVSREKKERFSLILESASTNQTSMYLCASSSGQGALGDEQYFGPGTRLTVT.

CDR3 region: CASSARGIQYF. The CDR3 bases are TGTGCCAGCTCGGCTAGGGGCATTCAGTACTTC. The chain couples TRBV18 to TRBJ2-4; D perhaps matches TRBD1 (5 bases). Germline V CDR1 and CDR2: KGHSH, LQKENI. The V end lost 6 bases, the J end lost 9 bases, and 9 bases lay between the germline ends. CDR3 length: 11 amino acids.

The genes are TRBV24-1 and TRBJ2-3; no definite D call. Per germline, CDR1 KGHDR and CDR2 SFDVKD. The V and J ends lost 9 bases and 2 bases respectively, with 11 bases between them. The CDR3 sequence is 13 residues long. The CDR3 here is CATGDPSTDTQYF. The CDR3 nucleotides are TGTGCCACCGGGGATCCTTCCACAGATACGCAGTATTTT.

V is TRBV7-9 and J is TRBJ2-5; D might be TRBD1 or TRBD2, each matching 5 bases. Trimming took off 5 bases at V and 2 bases at J, with 15 bases between the two ends. The germline V gene encodes CDR1 SEHNR and CDR2 FQNEAQ (reference sequence). This CDR3 comprises 15 residues. CDR3 DNA: TGTGCCAGCAGCCCTGGGGGATACAGTCAAGAGACCCAGTACTTC. Amino acids: CASSPGGYSQETQYF.